This entry features one TCR beta chain sequence. Its specificity is unknown. The sample is drawn from a study of post-analysis software for immune sequencing data. On the study more broadly: The study covered relapsing-remitting, secondary progressive and progressive-relapsing courses of multiple sclerosis. Study-level findings and limits: Co-batched samples clustered tightly together by F measure. TRBV segments more frequent in patients than in controls numbered roughly 5 and included TRBV5-6, TRBV5-1 and TRBV20-1. Significantly lower normalized Chao1 diversity was seen in multiple sclerosis patients than in controls.

Per the germline V gene, CDR1 is SGHKS and CDR2 is YYEKEE (reference sequence). CDR3 length: 12 residues. V was pared by 5 bases and J by 6 bases, with 10 bases between. Included in the TCR beta cDNA libraries were unique molecular identifiers. TCRdb called the PCR reads again in MiXCR, with one record for every CDR3 protein. The table records about 500,000 distinct CDR3 sequences, around 40% of them present only once. This TCR derives from a girl under 18 with multiple sclerosis. The sample comprised blood. The chain uses TRBV5-5 and TRBJ2-3; no definite D call. This chain's CDR3 is CASSYSLDTQYF. CDR3 nucleotides: TGTGCCAGCAGTTATTCTCTGGATACGCAGTATTTT.